This T cell receptor (delta chain) originates from a study of gamma-delta T cells after stem cell transplantation. CDR3 length: 15 residues. Germline V gene sequence: CDR1 GEAIGNYY, CDR2 EKD. V shed 3 bases and J 4 bases; nucleotides not matched to a gene: 6. TCRdb re-called the RT-PCR reads via CATT. There are some 2,000 delta-chain clones in the sample; 33% occur only once, and approximately 17% lies in the top ten. Within the sample, this clone is medium-sized. This TCR came from a human donor. It is not recorded whose cells these are; they may come from a transplant donor. The genes are TRDV2 and TRDJ1, with 11 nucleotides matching TRDD3. What was sequenced was gamma-delta T cells. The CDR3 nucleotides read TGTGCCTGTGACGAACTGGGGGATAGTGACGATAAACTCATCTTT. It encodes CACDELGDSDDKLIF.